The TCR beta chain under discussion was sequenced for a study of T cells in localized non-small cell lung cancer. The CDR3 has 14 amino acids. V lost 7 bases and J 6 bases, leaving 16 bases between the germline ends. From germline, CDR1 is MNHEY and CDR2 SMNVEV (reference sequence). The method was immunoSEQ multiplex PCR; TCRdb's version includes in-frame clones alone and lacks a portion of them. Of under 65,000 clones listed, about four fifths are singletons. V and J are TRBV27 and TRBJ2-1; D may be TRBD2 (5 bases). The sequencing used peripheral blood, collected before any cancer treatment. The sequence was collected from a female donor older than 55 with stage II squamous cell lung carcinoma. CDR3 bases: TGTGCCAGCATCCTACCCCGGACTCGCAATGAGCAGTTCTTC. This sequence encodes CASILPRTRNEQFF.